Listed here are 8 T cell receptor beta chains from one sample, sequenced in a study of spatial heterogeneity in lung cancer. TCRdb used MiXCR to reprocess the 5' RACE reads, holding one entry per CDR3 protein. Seen here are 25,000 or so distinct CDR3 sequences, 4.7% observed once, and the top ten hold 4% to 6.5%. Time point reported: sample taken at primary tumor resection. The input material, whole RNA from tumor, nontumor lung or frozen PBMC, was sequenced unsorted. The source material was PBMCs, sampled at surgery. These receptors were taken from a male donor with early-stage non-small cell lung cancer.

This clonotype has ten or more counts. J is TRBJ2-7 and V is TRBV29-1, with D possibly TRBD1 on 5 matching bases. CDR3 length equals 12 residues. Per the germline V gene, CDR1 is SQVTM and CDR2 is ANQGSEA. V dropped 7 bases and J dropped 0 bases, with 10 bases sitting between them. The CDR3 region has the DNA TGCAGCGGGGGCAGGGACTCCTACGAGCAGTACTTC. Amino acids: CSGGRDSYEQYF.

There are many counts of this clonotype. V is TRBV3-1 and J is TRBJ2-7; tentatively, D is TRBD1 (6 bases). Trimming left V 6 bases short and J 2 bases short, with 17 bases between. In germline, CDR1 is LGHDT, CDR2 YNNKEL (reference sequence). The CDR3 extends over 15 amino acids. This CDR3 is CASSHSPQGPYEQYF. Written as DNA, the CDR3 is TGTGCCAGCAGTCACTCCCCTCAGGGGCCCTACGAGCAGTACTTC.

This clonotype was counted many times. V usage is TRBV6-1 and J usage is TRBJ2-1; D gene unclear. The CDR3 totals 16 residues. Germline-derived CDR1 and CDR2 are MNHNS and SASEGT. V gave up 6 bases and J gave up 0 bases, with 15 bases separating them. The CDR3 reads CASSPRLLSSYNEQFF. In DNA form, the CDR3 reads TGTGCCAGCAGCCCCCGACTCCTGAGCTCCTACAATGAGCAGTTCTTC.

This chain joins TRBV20-1 and TRBJ2-7, with 8 bases that match TRBD1. CDR1 is DFQATT, CDR2 SNEGSKA, per germline (reference sequence). The CDR3 is made up of 13 amino acids. V lost 5 bases and J lost 3; bases outside the gene matches: 6. The chain's CDR3 is CSARHTGGYEQYF. CDR3 DNA sequence: TGCAGTGCTCGACACACAGGGGGCTACGAGCAGTACTTC.

This clonotype was seen at least ten times. The genes are TRBV18 and TRBJ2-1, with D perhaps TRBD2 (6 bases). CDR3 length: 16 amino acids. Germline CDR1 reads KGHSH; CDR2 reads LQKENI. V was trimmed by 5 bases and J by 8 bases, leaving 22 bases between them. This chain's CDR3 is CASSGELSGPGDEQFF. The CDR3 DNA follows: TGTGCCAGCTCAGGGGAGCTCAGCGGGCCCGGGGATGAGCAGTTCTTC.

This chain uses TRBV5-1 with TRBJ1-2; unclear D gene. Trimming pared 0 bases from V and 4 bases from J, leaving 7 bases between. The CDR3 runs 13 residues. The germline gives CDR1 SGHRS, CDR2 YFSETQ. CDR3 DNA: TGCGCCAGCAGCTTGGAGGGCAGCTATGGCTACACCTTC. Residues: CASSLEGSYGYTF.

This clonotype appeared many times. V usage is TRBV6-6 and J usage is TRBJ1-3; D is unclear. V lost 6 bases and J lost 0, with 3 bases in between. The length of the CDR3 is 12 residues. CDR1 MNHNY and CDR2 SVGAGI come from the germline V gene (reference sequence). The CDR3 here is CASRNSGNTIYF. Here the CDR3 DNA reads TGTGCCAGCAGGAACTCTGGAAACACCATATATTTT.

Judged by abundance, this clonotype is medium-sized. This rearrangement joins TRBV29-1 to TRBJ2-1, with D possibly TRBD1 on 6 matching bases. Germline CDR1 and CDR2: SQVTM and ANQGSEA. Trimming removed 6 bases at V and 2 bases at J, with 17 bases between. The CDR3 has 15 amino acids. CDR3 bases: TGCAGCGTGGGGACACCCGAGAGGACCTACAATGAGCAGTTCTTC. Encoded protein: CSVGTPERTYNEQFF.